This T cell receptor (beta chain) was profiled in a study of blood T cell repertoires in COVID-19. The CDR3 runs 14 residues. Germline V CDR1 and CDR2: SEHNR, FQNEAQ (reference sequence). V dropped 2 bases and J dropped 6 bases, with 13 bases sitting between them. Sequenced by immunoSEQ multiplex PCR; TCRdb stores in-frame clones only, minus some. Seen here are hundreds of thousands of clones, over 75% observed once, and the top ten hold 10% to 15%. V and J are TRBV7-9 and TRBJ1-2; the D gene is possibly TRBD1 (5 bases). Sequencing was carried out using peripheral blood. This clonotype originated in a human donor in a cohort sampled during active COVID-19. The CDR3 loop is CASSLRQGTDGYTF. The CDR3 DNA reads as TGTGCCAGCAGCTTACGGCAGGGAACAGATGGCTACACCTTC.